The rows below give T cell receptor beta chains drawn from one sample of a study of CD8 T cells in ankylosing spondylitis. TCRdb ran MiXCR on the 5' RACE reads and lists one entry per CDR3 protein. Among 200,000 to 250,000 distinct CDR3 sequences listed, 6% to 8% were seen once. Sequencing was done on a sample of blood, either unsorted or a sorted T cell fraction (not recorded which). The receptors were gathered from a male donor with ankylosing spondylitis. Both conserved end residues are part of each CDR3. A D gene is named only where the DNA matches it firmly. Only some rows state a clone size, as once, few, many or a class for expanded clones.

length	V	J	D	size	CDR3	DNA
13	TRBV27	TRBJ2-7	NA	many	CASSLGQIYEQYF	TGTGCCAGCAGTTTGGGGCAGATCTACGAGCAGTACTTC
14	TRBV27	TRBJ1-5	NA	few	CASSFMGGNQPQHF	TGTGCCAGCAGTTTCATGGGTGGCAATCAGCCCCAGCATTTT
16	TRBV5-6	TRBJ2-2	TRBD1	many	CASSADRGTNTGELFF	TGTGCCAGCAGCGCCGACAGGGGAACGAACACCGGGGAGCTGTTTTTT
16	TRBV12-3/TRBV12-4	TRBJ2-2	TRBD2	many	CASRAGRGANTGELFF	TGTGCCAGCAGGGCGGGGCGGGGGGCTAACACCGGGGAGCTGTTTTTT
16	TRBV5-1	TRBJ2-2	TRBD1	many	CASSAPQGVDTGELFF	TGCGCCAGCAGCGCCCCACAGGGGGTAGACACCGGGGAGCTGTTTTTT
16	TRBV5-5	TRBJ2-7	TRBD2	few	CASSLAVLAGTYEQYF	TGTGCCAGCAGCTTGGCCGTACTAGCGGGAACCTACGAGCAGTACTTC
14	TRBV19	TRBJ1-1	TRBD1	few	CASRLGQGNTEAFF	TGTGCCAGTAGGCTTGGACAGGGCAACACTGAAGCTTTCTTT
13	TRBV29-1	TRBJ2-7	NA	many	CSVAGETSYEQYF	TGCAGCGTTGCGGGGGAGACTTCCTACGAGCAGTACTTC
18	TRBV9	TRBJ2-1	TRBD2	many	CASRSGRPGRRSYNEQFF	TGTGCCAGCAGGAGCGGGAGGCCGGGGAGACGCTCCTACAATGAGCAGTTCTTC
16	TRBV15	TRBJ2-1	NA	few	CATSREAPSLDNEQFF	TGTGCCACCAGCAGAGAAGCTCCCTCCCTGGACAATGAGCAGTTCTTC
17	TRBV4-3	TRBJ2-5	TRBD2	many	CASSQDKAGDLKETQYF	TGCGCCAGCAGCCAAGATAAGGCGGGGGACCTGAAAGAGACCCAGTACTTC
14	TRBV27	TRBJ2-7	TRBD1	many	CASSFRDSSYEQYF	TGTGCCAGCAGTTTCCGGGACAGCTCCTACGAGCAGTACTTC
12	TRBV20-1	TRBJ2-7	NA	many	CSARDTELEQYF	TGCAGTGCTAGAGATACGGAGCTCGAGCAGTACTTC
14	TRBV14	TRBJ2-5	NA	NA	CASSQDLLEGTQYF	TGTGCCAGCAGCCAAGATCTTCTGGAGGGGACCCAGTACTTC
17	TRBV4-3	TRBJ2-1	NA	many	CASSQEEGLSSYNEQFF	TGCGCCAGCAGCCAAGAGGAAGGGCTGAGCTCCTACAATGAGCAGTTCTTC
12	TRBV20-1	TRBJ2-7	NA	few	CSARQTRYEQYF	TGCAGTGCTAGACAGACTAGATACGAGCAGTACTTC
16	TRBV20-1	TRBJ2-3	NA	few	CSARDYLGFQGNTQYF	TGCAGTGCTAGAGATTATTTGGGCTTCCAGGGGAATACGCAGTATTTT
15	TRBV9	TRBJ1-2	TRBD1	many	CASSGRTGANYGYTF	TGTGCCAGCAGCGGAAGGACAGGGGCCAACTATGGCTACACCTTC
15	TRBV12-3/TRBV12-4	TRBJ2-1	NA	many	CASSQTGGENNEQFF	TGTGCCAGCAGCCAAACAGGGGGGGAAAACAATGAGCAGTTCTTC
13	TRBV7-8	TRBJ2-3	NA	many	CASSPGGADTQYF	TGTGCCAGCAGCCCCGGGGGAGCAGATACGCAGTATTTT
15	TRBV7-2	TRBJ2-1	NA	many	CASSLNRVMGNEQFF	TGTGCCAGCAGCCTAAACAGGGTGATGGGCAATGAGCAGTTCTTC
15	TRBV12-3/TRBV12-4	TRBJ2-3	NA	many	CASRGWGINTDTQYF	TGTGCCAGCAGAGGGTGGGGCATTAACACAGATACGCAGTATTTT
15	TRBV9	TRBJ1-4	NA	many	CASSFRGATNEKLFF	TGTGCCAGCAGCTTCCGGGGGGCAACTAATGAAAAACTGTTTTTT
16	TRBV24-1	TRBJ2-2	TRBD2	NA	CATSPPTSANTGELFF	TGTGCCACCAGTCCTCCGACTAGCGCGAACACCGGGGAGCTGTTTTTT
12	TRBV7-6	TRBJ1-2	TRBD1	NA	CASSRQGYGYTF	TGTGCCAGCAGCCGACAGGGTTATGGCTACACCTTC
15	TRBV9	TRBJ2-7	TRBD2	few	CASSAQGAGGQKQYF	TGTGCCAGCAGCGCCCAGGGAGCGGGGGGGCAGAAGCAGTACTTC
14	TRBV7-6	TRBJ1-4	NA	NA	CASSNRAYGEKLFF	TGTGCCAGCAGCAACAGGGCTTACGGTGAAAAACTGTTTTTT
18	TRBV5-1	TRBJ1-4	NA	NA	CASSPGILVPTTNEKLFF	TGCGCCAGCAGCCCAGGGATTCTGGTCCCTACAACTAATGAAAAACTGTTTTTT